Sequencing of this T cell receptor beta chain was carried out in a study of control samples from healthy donors and cancer patients. This clone has a single count. This CDR3 contains 12 residues. CDR1 ENHRY and CDR2 SYGVKD come from the germline V gene. V dropped 8 bases and J dropped 6; count of bases not matched to a gene: 2. The repertoire was sequenced with immunoSEQ multiplex PCR; TCRdb's copy has only in-frame clones and lacks some. This sample has roughly 130,000 clones; about 93% occur once, and the top ten carry around 1.6%. The TCR originated in a man over 45 with head and neck cancer. The chain combines TRBV10-3 with TRBJ1-1; 11 nucleotides match TRBD1. The sample taken for sequencing was PBMCs. CDR3 bases: TGTGCCATCGGGGACAGGGGGGCTGAAGCTTTCTTT. Amino acids: CAIGDRGAEAFF.